This is a list of T cell receptor beta chains from one sample in a study of T cell responses to AZD1222 COVID-19 vaccine. This table comes from immunoSEQ multiplex PCR, and its TCRdb copy is limited to in-frame clones, with some not included. Of about 150,000 clones in the sample, roughly nine tenths were seen once. Here the sequenced sample was peripheral blood, taken on day 0 of AZD1222 vaccination. Receptors originate from an adult in good health. Both conserved end residues are part of each CDR3. D genes are given only for firm matches. Size is stated for part of the rows, as once, few or many counts, or as a class when the clone is expanded.

CDR3 length: 19
clone size: .
V gene: TRBV27
D gene: .
J gene: TRBJ1-5
CDR3 DNA: TGTGCCAGCAAACCCAACAATTTCGCCCTTTCGCAGGGACATCAGCCCCAGCATTTT
CDR3 protein: CASKPNNFALSQGHQPQHF

CDR3 length: 14
clone size: .
V gene: TRBV10-2
D gene: .
J gene: TRBJ1-4
CDR3 DNA: TGCGCCAGCAGTGATCCTATACAGGGTGAAAAACTGTTTTTT
CDR3 protein: CASSDPIQGEKLFF

CDR3 length: 15
clone size: .
V gene: TRBV5-5
D gene: TRBD2
J gene: TRBJ2-7
CDR3 DNA: TGTGCCAGCAGCTTGGTACCTAGCGGGGGGAACGAGCAGTACTTC
CDR3 protein: CASSLVPSGGNEQYF

CDR3 length: 17
clone size: .
V gene: TRBV5-4
D gene: TRBD2
J gene: TRBJ2-3
CDR3 DNA: TGTGCCAGCAGCCTTCCCGGGACTAGCGGAGCAGGAGATACGCAGTATTTT
CDR3 protein: CASSLPGTSGAGDTQYF

CDR3 length: 12
clone size: .
V gene: TRBV6-5
D gene: .
J gene: TRBJ1-1
CDR3 DNA: TGTGCCAGCAGAAGGCCGGGCGCTGAAGCTTTCTTT
CDR3 protein: CASRRPGAEAFF

CDR3 length: 15
clone size: .
V gene: TRBV19
D gene: TRBD1
J gene: TRBJ1-5
CDR3 DNA: TGTGCCAGTAGTCCACCGACAGGGTTAAATCAGCCCCAGCATTTT
CDR3 protein: CASSPPTGLNQPQHF

CDR3 length: 14
clone size: .
V gene: TRBV19
D gene: .
J gene: TRBJ1-3
CDR3 DNA: TGTGCCAGTAGTCGAGGTGACTCTGGAAACACCATATATTTT
CDR3 protein: CASSRGDSGNTIYF

CDR3 length: 14
clone size: .
V gene: TRBV7-2
D gene: .
J gene: TRBJ2-7
CDR3 DNA: TGTGCCAGCAGCTTTGGGGGAATCTCCTACGAGCAGTACTTC
CDR3 protein: CASSFGGISYEQYF

CDR3 length: 13
clone size: once
V gene: TRBV2
D gene: TRBD1
J gene: TRBJ2-5
CDR3 DNA: TGTGCCAGCAGACGACAGGGGGTAGAGACCCAGTACTTC
CDR3 protein: CASRRQGVETQYF

CDR3 length: 14
clone size: .
V gene: TRBV7-9
D gene: .
J gene: TRBJ1-3
CDR3 DNA: TGTGCCAGCAGCTTATCAACGTCTGGAAACACCATATATTTT
CDR3 protein: CASSLSTSGNTIYF

CDR3 length: 12
clone size: once
V gene: TRBV29-1
D gene: .
J gene: TRBJ2-7
CDR3 DNA: TGCAGCGTTGTTCAGAGCGCAACCGAGCAGTACTTC
CDR3 protein: CSVVQSATEQYF

CDR3 length: 11
clone size: once
V gene: TRBV12-3/TRBV12-4
D gene: .
J gene: TRBJ1-2
CDR3 DNA: TGTGCCAGCAGATCCTATGCGGGCTACACCTTC
CDR3 protein: CASRSYAGYTF

CDR3 length: 14
clone size: .
V gene: TRBV12-5
D gene: .
J gene: TRBJ1-4
CDR3 DNA: TGTGCTAGTGCTAAAGACACTGAAGGACGAAAACTGTTTTTT
CDR3 protein: CASAKDTEGRKLFF

CDR3 length: 12
clone size: .
V gene: TRBV29-1
D gene: .
J gene: TRBJ1-1
CDR3 DNA: TGCAGCGTTGGCCGGGAATACACTGAAGCTTTCTTT
CDR3 protein: CSVGREYTEAFF

CDR3 length: 15
clone size: once
V gene: TRBV5-6
D gene: .
J gene: TRBJ2-1
CDR3 DNA: TGTGCCAGCAGCCCCGTACTGAGCTCCTACAATGAGCAGTTCTTC
CDR3 protein: CASSPVLSSYNEQFF

CDR3 length: 14
clone size: .
V gene: TRBV27
D gene: TRBD1
J gene: TRBJ2-7
CDR3 DNA: TGTGCCAGCAGTGTACAGGGGAGCGGCTACGAGCAGTACTTC
CDR3 protein: CASSVQGSGYEQYF

CDR3 length: 12
clone size: .
V gene: TRBV30
D gene: TRBD1
J gene: TRBJ1-2
CDR3 DNA: TGTGCCTGGAGAATGACAGGGGCGAGCTACACCTTC
CDR3 protein: CAWRMTGASYTF

CDR3 length: 14
clone size: .
V gene: TRBV4-1
D gene: .
J gene: TRBJ1-1
CDR3 DNA: TGCGCCAGCAGCCTAGGGGGGGTGAACACTGAAGCTTTCTTT
CDR3 protein: CASSLGGVNTEAFF

CDR3 length: 14
clone size: .
V gene: TRBV11-3
D gene: TRBD1
J gene: TRBJ2-1
CDR3 DNA: TGTGCCAGGAGATGGCGACAGGGGTGCAATGAGCAGTTCTTC
CDR3 protein: CARRWRQGCNEQFF

CDR3 length: 16
clone size: .
V gene: TRBV30
D gene: .
J gene: TRBJ1-4
CDR3 DNA: TGTGCCTGGAGATCCGGGATTGGTGCAACTAATGAAAAACTGTTTTTT
CDR3 protein: CAWRSGIGATNEKLFF

CDR3 length: 13
clone size: once
V gene: TRBV15
D gene: .
J gene: TRBJ2-7
CDR3 DNA: TGTGCCACCAGCAGATCCCTCTCCGATTTCCAGTACTTC
CDR3 protein: CATSRSLSDFQYF

CDR3 length: 13
clone size: .
V gene: TRBV9
D gene: .
J gene: TRBJ1-5
CDR3 DNA: TGTGCCAGCAGCGTAGAGCCGAATCAGCCCCAGCATTTT
CDR3 protein: CASSVEPNQPQHF

CDR3 length: 13
clone size: .
V gene: TRBV14
D gene: .
J gene: TRBJ1-1
CDR3 DNA: TGTGCCAGCAGCCAAGCTGGGGGGCAACAGGCTTTCTTT
CDR3 protein: CASSQAGGQQAFF

CDR3 length: 12
clone size: .
V gene: TRBV11-2
D gene: .
J gene: TRBJ1-2
CDR3 DNA: TGTGCCAGCAGCTTATCCCGGGCTGGCTACACCTTC
CDR3 protein: CASSLSRAGYTF

CDR3 length: 12
clone size: few
V gene: TRBV11-3
D gene: .
J gene: TRBJ2-2
CDR3 DNA: TGTGCCAGCCGACGATCAGGCGGGGAGCTGTTTTTT
CDR3 protein: CASRRSGGELFF

CDR3 length: 16
clone size: .
V gene: TRBV27
D gene: .
J gene: TRBJ2-3
CDR3 DNA: TGTGCCAGCCGGGCCCTTTTTCTAGTAATTACAGATACGCAGTATTTT
CDR3 protein: CASRALFLVITDTQYF

CDR3 length: 15
clone size: .
V gene: TRBV30
D gene: TRBD1
J gene: TRBJ1-2
CDR3 DNA: TGTGCCTGGCCATCTAAGGGGGCAGGGGCTAATGGCTACACCTTC
CDR3 protein: CAWPSKGAGANGYTF

CDR3 length: 13
clone size: .
V gene: TRBV29-1
D gene: .
J gene: TRBJ1-1
CDR3 DNA: TGCAGCGCCTCTCGAGCCCCGAACACTGAAGCTTTCTTT
CDR3 protein: CSASRAPNTEAFF

CDR3 length: 14
clone size: .
V gene: TRBV30
D gene: TRBD1
J gene: TRBJ1-1
CDR3 DNA: TGTGCCTGGAGCCGGGACAGAGTGAACACTGAAGCTTTCTTT
CDR3 protein: CAWSRDRVNTEAFF

CDR3 length: 13
clone size: .
V gene: TRBV5-6
D gene: .
J gene: TRBJ1-2
CDR3 DNA: TGTGCCAGCAGCTTGGGGGCAAGGTTTGGCTACACCTTC
CDR3 protein: CASSLGARFGYTF

CDR3 length: 16
clone size: .
V gene: TRBV19
D gene: TRBD1
J gene: TRBJ1-5
CDR3 DNA: TGTGCCAGCTCCACCGGCGGGGCAGGGGGCAAACAGCCCCAGCATTTT
CDR3 protein: CASSTGGAGGKQPQHF

CDR3 length: 16
clone size: .
V gene: TRBV25-1
D gene: .
J gene: TRBJ2-5
CDR3 DNA: TGTGCCAGCAGTTCGGGGACTCGTGCGATTCAAGAGACCCAGTACTTC
CDR3 protein: CASSSGTRAIQETQYF

CDR3 length: 15
clone size: .
V gene: TRBV11-2
D gene: TRBD2
J gene: TRBJ2-4
CDR3 DNA: TGTGCCAGCAGCTTAGCGGGAGGGACTAGAAACATTCAGTACTTC
CDR3 protein: CASSLAGGTRNIQYF

CDR3 length: 15
clone size: .
V gene: TRBV5-1
D gene: TRBD1
J gene: TRBJ2-7
CDR3 DNA: TGCGCCAGCAGCCGTACGACAGGGGACCTCTACGAGCAGTACTTC
CDR3 protein: CASSRTTGDLYEQYF

CDR3 length: 14
clone size: .
V gene: TRBV10-1
D gene: TRBD2
J gene: TRBJ2-7
CDR3 DNA: TGCGCCAGCGCAGCCAGACTAGCGGGAGCCGAGCAGTACTTC
CDR3 protein: CASAARLAGAEQYF

CDR3 length: 12
clone size: .
V gene: TRBV28
D gene: .
J gene: TRBJ2-7
CDR3 DNA: TGTGCCAGCAGTTATTTCACCGCTGAAATCAGCTTC
CDR3 protein: CASSYFTAEISF

CDR3 length: 15
clone size: .
V gene: TRBV11-3
D gene: .
J gene: TRBJ2-5
CDR3 DNA: TGTGCCAGCAGCTTAGGGGGCAGGGGAGAAGAGACCCAGTACTTC
CDR3 protein: CASSLGGRGEETQYF

CDR3 length: 15
clone size: .
V gene: TRBV1
D gene: .
J gene: TRBJ1-1
CDR3 DNA: TGCACCAGCAGCCATCAACAGGGAGGGATTAATAGAGCTTTCTTT
CDR3 protein: CTSSHQQGGINRAFF

CDR3 length: 14
clone size: .
V gene: TRBV10-3
D gene: .
J gene: TRBJ1-1
CDR3 DNA: TGTGCCATCAGTGAGTCTTCTGGGAACACTGAAGCTTTCTTT
CDR3 protein: CAISESSGNTEAFF

CDR3 length: 16
clone size: .
V gene: TRBV7-2
D gene: .
J gene: TRBJ2-7
CDR3 DNA: TGTGCCAGCAGTCACACGAGGACGGGACTCACCTACGAGCAGTACTTC
CDR3 protein: CASSHTRTGLTYEQYF

CDR3 length: 17
clone size: .
V gene: TRBV5-1
D gene: .
J gene: TRBJ1-3
CDR3 DNA: TGCGCCAGCTGCTTGGGGGGGCCCAGCGACTCTGGAAACACCATATATTTT
CDR3 protein: CASCLGGPSDSGNTIYF

CDR3 length: 14
clone size: .
V gene: TRBV7-7
D gene: .
J gene: TRBJ2-5
CDR3 DNA: TGTGCCAGCAGCGCCACAGGGTTACAAGAGACCCAGTACTTC
CDR3 protein: CASSATGLQETQYF

CDR3 length: 17
clone size: .
V gene: TRBV7-2
D gene: .
J gene: TRBJ2-1
CDR3 DNA: TGTGCCAGCAGCCTCACAGGCTCTAGTCCCAACAGGAATGAGCAGTTCTTC
CDR3 protein: CASSLTGSSPNRNEQFF

CDR3 length: 14
clone size: .
V gene: TRBV9
D gene: .
J gene: TRBJ1-3
CDR3 DNA: TGTGCCAGCAGCGTAGGGAACTCTGGAAACACCATATATTTT
CDR3 protein: CASSVGNSGNTIYF

CDR3 length: 16
clone size: .
V gene: TRBV9
D gene: .
J gene: TRBJ2-2
CDR3 DNA: TGTGCCAGCAGCTCCAGGGGGGCTAAGAACACCGGGGAGCTGTTTTTT
CDR3 protein: CASSSRGAKNTGELFF

CDR3 length: 14
clone size: .
V gene: TRBV5-4
D gene: TRBD2
J gene: TRBJ2-3
CDR3 DNA: TGTGCCAGCAGGGATAGCGGGAGAGGAGATACGCAGTATTTT
CDR3 protein: CASRDSGRGDTQYF

CDR3 length: 15
clone size: .
V gene: TRBV5-1
D gene: TRBD2
J gene: TRBJ2-2
CDR3 DNA: TGCGCCAGCAGTATAGCGGGAGCGGGCACCGGGGAGCTGTTTTTT
CDR3 protein: CASSIAGAGTGELFF

CDR3 length: 14
clone size: .
V gene: TRBV5-6
D gene: TRBD1
J gene: TRBJ1-6
CDR3 DNA: TGTGCCAGCAGCCCGGGGACAGCCAATTCACCCCTCCACTTT
CDR3 protein: CASSPGTANSPLHF

CDR3 length: 14
clone size: .
V gene: TRBV5-1
D gene: .
J gene: TRBJ1-1
CDR3 DNA: TGCGCCAGCAGATTTAGGGAGAGGGGCACTGAAGCTTTCTTT
CDR3 protein: CASRFRERGTEAFF

CDR3 length: 16
clone size: .
V gene: TRBV28
D gene: .
J gene: TRBJ1-3
CDR3 DNA: TGTGCCAGCAGTTCCCACAGGGAGGCCTCTGGAAACACCATATATTTT
CDR3 protein: CASSSHREASGNTIYF

CDR3 length: 13
clone size: once
V gene: TRBV5-1
D gene: TRBD1
J gene: TRBJ1-2
CDR3 DNA: TGCGCCAGCAGCACACAGGGGGCGGGTGGCTACACCTTC
CDR3 protein: CASSTQGAGGYTF

CDR3 length: 14
clone size: .
V gene: TRBV6-5
D gene: TRBD2
J gene: TRBJ2-7
CDR3 DNA: TGTGCCAGCAGTAGGACTAGCGGGAGTTACGAGCAGTACTTC
CDR3 protein: CASSRTSGSYEQYF

CDR3 length: 17
clone size: .
V gene: TRBV7-3
D gene: TRBD1
J gene: TRBJ1-5
CDR3 DNA: TGTGCCAGCAGCTTAATGGTCAGGCAGGGGGGCAATCAGCCCCAGCATTTT
CDR3 protein: CASSLMVRQGGNQPQHF

CDR3 length: 16
clone size: .
V gene: TRBV30
D gene: TRBD1
J gene: TRBJ1-3
CDR3 DNA: TGTGCCTGGAGTATTTACAGGGGCTCCTCTGGAAACACCATATATTTT
CDR3 protein: CAWSIYRGSSGNTIYF